The present T cell receptor beta chain was sequenced within a study of OX40 agonist ivuxolimab in advanced cancers. Study overall: Patients were infused with ivuxolimab every 2 weeks at 0.01 to 10 mg/kg. Partial responses were recorded for three patients, including one with hepatocellular carcinoma and two with cutaneous melanoma. Whole-study results and caveats: In a subset of nonresponders, normalized T-cell clonal expansion was also low.

This CDR3 comprises 14 residues. Trimming cost V 5 bases and J 1 base, with 8 bases left between them. The germline CDR1 and CDR2 sequences are SGHTA and FQGNSA. Exclusion applied to patients with autoimmune disease history or systemic immunosuppression. As for this clone: Its antigen is still unknown. Other nucleotide sequences from this sample produce the same CDR3.

Using immunoSEQ multiplex PCR, the repertoire was profiled, and TCRdb retains in-frame clones only, with some absent. The sample contains approximately 68,000 clones, 70% to 90% of which appear only once. This TCR was sampled from an adult with an advanced solid tumor such as melanoma, head and neck, liver or kidney cancer. Sequencing was performed on CD4+ or CD8+ T cells sorted from blood, taken in a trial of the OX40 agonist ivuxolimab. The rearrangement joins TRBV7-2 to TRBJ2-2, with D unresolved. CDR3 nucleotide sequence: TGTGCCAGCAGCCCTGGCTTGAACACCGGGGAGCTGTTTTTT. Translated, it gives CASSPGLNTGELFF.